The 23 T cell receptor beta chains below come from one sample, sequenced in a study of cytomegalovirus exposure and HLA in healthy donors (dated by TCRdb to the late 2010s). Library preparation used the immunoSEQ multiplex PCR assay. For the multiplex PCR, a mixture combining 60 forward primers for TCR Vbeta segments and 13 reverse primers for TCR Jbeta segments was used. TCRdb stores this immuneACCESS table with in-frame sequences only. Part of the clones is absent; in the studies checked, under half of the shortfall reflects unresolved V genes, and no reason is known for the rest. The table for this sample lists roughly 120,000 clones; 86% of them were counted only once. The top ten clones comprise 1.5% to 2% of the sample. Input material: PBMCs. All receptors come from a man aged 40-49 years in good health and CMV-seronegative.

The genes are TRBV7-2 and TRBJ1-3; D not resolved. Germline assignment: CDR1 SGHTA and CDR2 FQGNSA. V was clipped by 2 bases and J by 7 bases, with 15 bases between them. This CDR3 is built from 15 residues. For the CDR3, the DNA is TGTGCCAGCAGCTTACTCGGCAGGTCGACCAACACCATATATTTT. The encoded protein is CASSLLGRSTNTIYF. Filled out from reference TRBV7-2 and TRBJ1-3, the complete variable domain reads GAGVSQSPSNKVTEKGKDVELRCDPISGHTALYWYRQSLGQGLEFLIYFQGNSAPDKSGLPSDRFSAERTGGSVSTLTIQRTQQEDSAVYLCASSLLGRSTNTIYFGEGSWLTVV.

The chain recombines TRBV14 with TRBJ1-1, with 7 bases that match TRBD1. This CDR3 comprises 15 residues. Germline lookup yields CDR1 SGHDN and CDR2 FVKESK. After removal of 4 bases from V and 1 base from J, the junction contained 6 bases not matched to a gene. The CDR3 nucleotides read TGTGCCAGCAGCCTAAGGACAGGCTGGAACACTGAAGCTTTCTTT. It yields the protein CASSLRTGWNTEAFF.

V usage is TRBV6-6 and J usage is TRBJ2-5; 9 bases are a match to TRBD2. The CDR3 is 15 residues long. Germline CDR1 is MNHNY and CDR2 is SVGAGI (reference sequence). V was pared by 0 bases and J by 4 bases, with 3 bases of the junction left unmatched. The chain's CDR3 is CASSYSGGGGETQYF. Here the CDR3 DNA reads TGTGCCAGCAGTTACTCGGGCGGGGGGGGAGAGACCCAGTACTTC.

The CDR3 nucleotides are TGCGCCAGCAGCCCCTTGACAGGCGGAGGCTACACCTTC. Amino acid sequence: CASSPLTGGGYTF. The gene calls are TRBV5-1 and TRBJ1-2; TRBD1 is a possible D gene (6 bases). The germline CDR1 and CDR2 sequences are SGHRS and YFSETQ. This CDR3 is built from 13 residues. The V end lost 4 bases, the J end lost 8 bases, and 15 bases lay between the germline ends.

CDR3 residues: CASGGVGKLFF. The CDR3 DNA is TGTGCCAGTGGTGGAGTTGGAAAACTGTTTTTT. This sequence joins TRBV9 and TRBJ1-4; D unresolved. With 8 bases removed from V and 10 bases from J, the gap between germline ends came to 12 bases. Germline loops: CDR1 SGDLS, CDR2 YYNGEE. The CDR3 sequence is 11 residues long. Filled out from reference TRBV9 and TRBJ1-4, the complete variable domain reads DSGVTQTPKHLITATGQRVTLRCSPRSGDLSVYWYQQSLDQGLQFLIQYYNGEERAKGNILERFSAQQFPDLHSELNLSSLELGDSALYFCASGGVGKLFFGSGTQLSVL.

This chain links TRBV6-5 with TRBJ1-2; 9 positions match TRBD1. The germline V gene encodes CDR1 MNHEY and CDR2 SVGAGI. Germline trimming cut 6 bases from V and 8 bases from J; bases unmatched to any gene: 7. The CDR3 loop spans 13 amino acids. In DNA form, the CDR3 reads TGTGCCAGCAGCCGGGACAGGGCCCAAGGCTACACCTTC. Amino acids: CASSRDRAQGYTF.

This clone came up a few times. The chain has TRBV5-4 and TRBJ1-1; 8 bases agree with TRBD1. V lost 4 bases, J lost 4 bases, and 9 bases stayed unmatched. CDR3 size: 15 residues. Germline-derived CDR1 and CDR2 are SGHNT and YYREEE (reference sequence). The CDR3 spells CASSPGGRGPTEAFF. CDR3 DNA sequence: TGTGCCAGCAGCCCCGGCGGCAGGGGGCCCACTGAAGCTTTCTTT. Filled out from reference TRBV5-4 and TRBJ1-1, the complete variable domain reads ETGVTQSPTHLIKTRGQQVTLRCSSQSGHNTVSWYQQALGQGPQFIFQYYREEENGRGNFPPRFSGLQFPNYSSELNVNALELDDSALYLCASSPGGRGPTEAFFGQGTRLTVV.

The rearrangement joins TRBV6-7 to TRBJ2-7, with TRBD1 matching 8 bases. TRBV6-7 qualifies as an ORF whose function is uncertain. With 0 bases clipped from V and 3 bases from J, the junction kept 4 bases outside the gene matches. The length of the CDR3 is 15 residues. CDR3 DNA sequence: TGTGCCAGCAGTTACTCCAAGGACAGGGACTACGAGCAGTACTTC. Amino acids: CASSYSKDRDYEQYF.

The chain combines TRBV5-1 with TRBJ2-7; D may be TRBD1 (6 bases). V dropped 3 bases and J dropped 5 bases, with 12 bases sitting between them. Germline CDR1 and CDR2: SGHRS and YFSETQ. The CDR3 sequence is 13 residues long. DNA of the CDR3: TGCGCCAGCAGCTCGCTCCAGGGGAACGAGCAGTACTTC. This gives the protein CASSSLQGNEQYF. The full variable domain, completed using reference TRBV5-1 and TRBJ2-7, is KAGVTQTPRYLIKTRGQQVTLSCSPISGHRSVSWYQQTPGQGLQFLFEYFSETQRNKGNFPGRFSGRQFSNSRSEMNVSTLELGDSALYLCASSSLQGNEQYFGPGTRLTVT.

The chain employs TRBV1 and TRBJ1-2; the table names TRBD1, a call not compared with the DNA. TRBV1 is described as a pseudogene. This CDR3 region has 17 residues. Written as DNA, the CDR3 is TGCACCAGCAGCCAACCCCCCGACAGAAGTTATAACTATGGCTACACCTTC. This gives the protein CTSSQPPDRSYNYGYTF.

CDR3 bases: TGCGCCAGCAGCTTAGGGACTTCGAGAGCTTCCTATGGCTACACCTTC. The encoded protein is CASSLGTSRASYGYTF. The rearrangement links TRBV5-1 to TRBJ1-2, with a weak D call TRBD1 (5 bases). V was clipped by 2 bases and J by 4 bases, with 18 bases between them. CDR3 length: 16 residues. Per germline, CDR1 SGHRS and CDR2 YFSETQ.

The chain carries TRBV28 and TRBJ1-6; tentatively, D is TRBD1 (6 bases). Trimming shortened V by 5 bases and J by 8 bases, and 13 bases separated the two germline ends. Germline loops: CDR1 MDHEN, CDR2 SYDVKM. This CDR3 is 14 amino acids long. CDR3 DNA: TGTGCCAGCAGTCCCAGGGGTCTTTATTCACCCCTCCACTTT. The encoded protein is CASSPRGLYSPLHF.

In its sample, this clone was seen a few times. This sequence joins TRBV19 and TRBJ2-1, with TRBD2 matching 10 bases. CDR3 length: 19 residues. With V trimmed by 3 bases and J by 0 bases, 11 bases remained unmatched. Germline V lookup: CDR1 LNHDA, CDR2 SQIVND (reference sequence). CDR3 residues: CASSIPLAGARSSYNEQFF. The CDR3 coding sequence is TGTGCCAGTAGTATCCCGCTAGCGGGGGCCAGGAGCTCCTACAATGAGCAGTTCTTC. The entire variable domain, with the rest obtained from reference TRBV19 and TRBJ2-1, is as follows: DGGITQSPKYLFRKEGQNVTLSCEQNLNHDAMYWYRQDPGQGLRLIYYSQIVNDFQKGDIAEGYSVSREKKESFPLTVTSAQKNPTAFYLCASSIPLAGARSSYNEQFFGPGTRLTVL.

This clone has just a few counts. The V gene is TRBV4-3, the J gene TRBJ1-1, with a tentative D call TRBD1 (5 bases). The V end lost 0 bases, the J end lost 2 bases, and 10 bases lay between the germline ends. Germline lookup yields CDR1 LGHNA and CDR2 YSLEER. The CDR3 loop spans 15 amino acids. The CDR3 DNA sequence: TGCGCCAGCAGCCAAGATTCAAGGGGCAACACTGAAGCTTTCTTT. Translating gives CASSQDSRGNTEAFF.

The CDR3, as DNA: TGCGCCAGCAGTCCTCCTATGACAGGGAACTATGGCTACACCTTC. The encoded protein is CASSPPMTGNYGYTF. The V call is TRBV5-1, the J call TRBJ1-2; 7 bases fit TRBD1. Germline values: CDR1 SGHRS, CDR2 YFSETQ. The CDR3 loop spans 15 amino acids. Germline trimming cut 5 bases from V and 2 bases from J; bases unmatched to any gene: 9.

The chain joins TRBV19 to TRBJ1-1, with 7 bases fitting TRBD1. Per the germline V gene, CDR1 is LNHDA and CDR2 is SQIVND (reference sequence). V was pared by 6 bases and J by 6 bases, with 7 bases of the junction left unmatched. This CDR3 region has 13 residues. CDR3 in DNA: TGTGCCAGTAGGGAAGACAGGGACGCTGAAGCTTTCTTT. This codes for CASREDRDAEAFF.

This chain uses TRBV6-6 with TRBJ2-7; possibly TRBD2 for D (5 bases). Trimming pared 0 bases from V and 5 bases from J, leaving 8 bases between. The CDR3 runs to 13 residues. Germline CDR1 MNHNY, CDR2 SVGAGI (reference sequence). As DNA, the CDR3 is TGTGCCAGCAGTTACTCGTCCGGGAACGAGCAGTACTTC. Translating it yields CASSYSSGNEQYF.

The CDR3 reads CASSSIGQGRANYGYTF. For the CDR3, the DNA is TGTGCCAGCAGCTCGATTGGACAGGGTCGAGCTAACTATGGCTACACCTTC. The chain links TRBV7-9 to TRBJ1-2, with TRBD1 matching 8 bases. CDR3 length: 17 amino acids. From germline, CDR1 is SEHNR and CDR2 FQNEAQ (reference sequence). V dropped 4 bases and J dropped 0; count of bases not matched to a gene: 10.

The CDR3 spells CASTPTGVGDFWEQYF. In DNA, the CDR3 is TGTGCCAGCACCCCCACAGGGGTCGGGGACTTTTGGGAGCAGTACTTC. The rearrangement joins TRBV28 to TRBJ2-7, with D tentatively TRBD1 (7 bases). The CDR3 is made up of 16 amino acids. Germline CDR1 reads MDHEN; CDR2 reads SYDVKM. V was clipped by 7 bases and J by 7 bases, with 26 bases between them.

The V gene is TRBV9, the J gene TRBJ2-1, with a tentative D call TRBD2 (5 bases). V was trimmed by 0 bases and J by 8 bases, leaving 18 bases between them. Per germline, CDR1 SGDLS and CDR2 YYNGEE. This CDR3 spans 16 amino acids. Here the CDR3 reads CASSVGPLGFGDEQFF. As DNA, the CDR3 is TGTGCCAGCAGCGTAGGCCCACTAGGGTTTGGCGATGAGCAGTTCTTC. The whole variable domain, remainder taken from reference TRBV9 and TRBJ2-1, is DSGVTQTPKHLITATGQRVTLRCSPRSGDLSVYWYQQSLDQGLQFLIQYYNGEERAKGNILERFSAQQFPDLHSELNLSSLELGDSALYFCASSVGPLGFGDEQFFGPGTRLTVL.

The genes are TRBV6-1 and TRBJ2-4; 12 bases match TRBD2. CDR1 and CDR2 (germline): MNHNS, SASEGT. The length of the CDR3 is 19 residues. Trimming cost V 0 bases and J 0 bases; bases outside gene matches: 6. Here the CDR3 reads CASSEARTSGVLAKNIQYF. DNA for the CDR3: TGTGCCAGCAGTGAAGCGAGGACTAGCGGGGTACTAGCCAAAAACATTCAGTACTTC.

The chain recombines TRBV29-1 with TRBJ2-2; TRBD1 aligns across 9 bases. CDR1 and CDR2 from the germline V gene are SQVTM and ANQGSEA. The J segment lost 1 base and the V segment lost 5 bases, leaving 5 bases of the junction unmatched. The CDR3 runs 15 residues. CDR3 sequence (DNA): TGCAGCGTTTCACAGGGGGCGCGGAACACCGGGGAGCTGTTTTTT. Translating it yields CSVSQGARNTGELFF.

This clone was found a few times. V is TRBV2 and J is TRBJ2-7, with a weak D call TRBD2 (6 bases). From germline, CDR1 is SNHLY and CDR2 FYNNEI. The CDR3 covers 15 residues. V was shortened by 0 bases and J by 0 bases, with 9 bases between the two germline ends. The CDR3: CASSEALGSSYEQYF. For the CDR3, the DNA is TGTGCCAGCAGTGAAGCGCTCGGGAGCTCCTACGAGCAGTACTTC.